This T cell receptor (beta chain) is drawn from a study of cytotoxic CD8 clonotypes in ibrutinib-treated CLL. This clone was counted at least ten times. The repertoire was sequenced with immunoSEQ multiplex PCR; TCRdb's copy has only in-frame clones and lacks some. Found here are about 300,000 clones, approximately 79% of them singletons; the top ten hold roughly 5%. Looked up from germline, CDR1 is MGHRA and CDR2 is YSYEKL. The CDR3 extends over 14 amino acids. V was shortened by 0 bases and J by 7 bases, with 12 bases between the two germline ends. The sample consisted of PBMCs, taken at disease progression, from a patient treated with ibrutinib. The chain links TRBV4-1 to TRBJ2-5; D uncertain. The clonotype originates from a human donor with chronic lymphocytic leukemia. The CDR3 is CASSQEPGPWTQYF. CDR3 sequence (DNA): TGCGCCAGCAGCCAAGAGCCGGGTCCCTGGACCCAGTACTTC.